This T cell receptor beta chain is from a study of blood T cell repertoires in COVID-19. Across 24 US areas, participants ranged in age from about 18 to 100 years. Cohorts were based on clinical histories the participants reported. Cohort 3 donors counted as recovered after two negative PCRs, clearance, or resolved symptoms. In the study's own analysis: The assay estimated nucleated cells by amplifying reference gene primers. The protocol was immunoSEQ multiplex PCR, while the TCRdb copy is restricted to in-frame clones and leaves out a portion. That table is the source of V, J and clone size, and D and trimming were worked out from the DNA. The table records 500,000 or so clones, roughly 87% of them present only once. The specimen sequenced was PBMCs or T cells enriched from blood (not recorded which). The clonotype comes from a woman younger than 35 who had recovered from COVID-19.

In nucleotides, the CDR3 is TGTGCCAGCAGCAGAAAGGGGCCCTCTCACTTTAACTATGGCTACACCTTC. This translates into CASSRKGPSHFNYGYTF. The chain recombines TRBV11-2 with TRBJ1-2; D might be TRBD1 (5 bases). Deletions cut 5 bases from V and 1 base from J, with 20 bases between. This CDR3 is built from 17 residues. The germline V gene encodes CDR1 SGHAT and CDR2 FQNNGV.